This TCR beta chain was recovered during a study of patients and donors after allogeneic stem cell transplantation (dated by TCRdb to 2019 to 2021). Taken from the germline V gene (reference sequence), the CDR1 and CDR2 loops are SEHNR and FQNEAQ. From its cysteine to its phenylalanine, the CDR3 spans 15 amino acids. Just the 45-base CDR3 DNA is kept, in frame starting at base 1. V gives up 1 base and J gives up 6 bases, and the segment between their germline ends measures 16 bases. Library generation was performed with RT-PCR. Sequencing used a NextSeq 550. Through fastp at Q25 and MiXCR, TCRdb rebuilt clones from the public reads, retaining in-frame beta chains. CDR3 protein duplicates are merged, each entry listing the most common genes and DNA. This sample is represented by hundreds of thousands of distinct CDR3 sequences; 16% of them were singletons. The ten largest clones capture less than 9.5% of the sample.

This clonotype was counted between two and nine times. Its cognate antigen has yet to be identified. The record has no base qualities; no much larger clone is one base away. The sequenced material came from blood, either unsorted or a sorted T cell fraction (not recorded which). The source of this sequence is a human donor who was either an allogeneic HSCT recipient or a stem cell or donor lymphocyte infusion donor (not recorded which). It is not recorded whose cells these are; they may come from a transplant donor. The chain couples TRBV7-9 to TRBJ2-7; the D gene could be TRBD1 or TRBD2, each one agreeing over 5 bases. The nucleotide sequence reads as follows: TGTGCCAGCAGCTTAGACGGGGCCCCACTCGCCGAGCAGTACTTC. It is translated as CASSLDGAPLAEQYF.